This entry describes one T cell receptor beta chain. TCRdb's table, derived via immunoSEQ multiplex PCR, lists solely in-frame clones and lacks some. The table shows 100,000 to 150,000 clones, with roughly 89% occurring only once. This record comes from a study of control samples from healthy donors and cancer patients. This CDR3 has 16 amino acids. The V gene's germline CDR1 is MGHDK and CDR2 SYGVNS. V gave up 3 bases and J gave up 5 bases, with 19 bases separating them. The chain employs TRBV25-1 and TRBJ2-5, with D tentatively TRBD2 (5 bases). The specimen sequenced was blood. This receptor was taken from a man aged 18 to 29 in good health. The CDR3 DNA sequence: TGTGCCAGCAGTGATAACCACGGGGTTCCCAGGGAGACCCAGTACTTC. It encodes CASSDNHGVPRETQYF.